This T cell receptor (beta chain) was documented in a study of cytomegalovirus exposure and HLA in healthy donors. Germline lookup yields CDR1 MNHEY and CDR2 SMNVEV (reference sequence). With 7 bases clipped from V and 5 bases from J, the junction kept 7 bases outside the gene matches. The CDR3 totals 14 residues. Some clones are missing from TCRdb's copy, which holds only in-frame ones; the method was immunoSEQ multiplex PCR. Of 40,000 to 55,000 clones in the sample, 80% to 90% were seen once. The receptor was isolated from a woman aged 30 to 39 in good health and CMV-seronegative. What was sequenced was PBMCs. This rearrangement joins TRBV27 to TRBJ2-2, with TRBD2 matching 7 bases. DNA for the CDR3: TGTGCCAGCACCGGGGGGTATCGGACCGGGGAGCTGTTTTTT. It specifies CASTGGYRTGELFF.